This TCR beta chain was sequenced during a study of human T cells and chemical hapten exposure. Study results and caveats: DPC sensitization left the count of TCRs above 1 in 1000 unchanged.

The length of the CDR3 is 16 residues. The V and J ends lost 5 bases and 0 bases respectively, with 19 bases between them. The V gene's germline CDR1 is SQVTM and CDR2 ANQGSEA. RNA extraction used unfractionated whole blood as the source of total RNA. Within the library, unique molecular identifiers were attached to each individual cDNA molecule. Authors' methods: Approximately 99,000 TCRs per sample was the median, with a range of 23,224 to 690,600. TCRdb reprocessed the reads with MiXCR, giving one entry per CDR3 protein. Clone size and V and J calls follow TCRdb, not the original study. Found here are 100,000 to 150,000 distinct CDR3 sequences, 8.5% to 9% of them singletons; the top ten hold around 1.5%. This clonotype showed up just a few times. As yet, its antigen is unknown.

The sequence derives from a human donor in good health. Some clones in this sample may be carry-over from other donors' samples. What was sequenced was whole blood. V is TRBV29-1 and J is TRBJ1-2, with unresolved D. CDR3 amino acids: CSVSVGAMVSNYGYTF. In nucleotides, the CDR3 is TGCAGCGTTTCGGTGGGCGCGATGGTGTCTAACTATGGCTACACCTTC. The variable domain in full, with the rest retrieved from reference TRBV29-1 and TRBJ1-2, is SAVISQKPSRDICQRGTSLTIQCQVDSQVTMMFWYRQQPGQSLTLIATANQGSEATYESGFVIDKFPISRPNLTFSTLTVSNMSPEDSSIYLCSVSVGAMVSNYGYTFGSGTRLTVV.